This T cell receptor beta chain derives from a study of regulatory T cells in long-lasting Graves disease. This clonotype was counted ten times or more. As to time point: persistent/refractory GD, antithyroid drugs over 5 years with positive TRAb. The TCR library used RNA extracted from PBMCs. Germline V gene sequence: CDR1 LNHDA, CDR2 SQIVND (reference sequence). Trimming cost V 8 bases and J 4 bases; bases outside gene matches: 5. There are 13 residues in the CDR3. Combining iRepertoire HTBI primers with Arm-PCR of CDR3 regions, the authors built TCR beta libraries. TCRdb processed the multiplex PCR reads anew with MiXCR; each CDR3 protein has one entry. The sample has 400,000 to 500,000 distinct CDR3 sequences; about 20% are singletons.

The specimen was peripheral blood mononuclear cells (PBMCs), collected when the disease was refractory, from a patient treated with antithyroid drugs. The sequence was collected from a female donor with Graves disease. The chain recombines TRBV19 with TRBJ2-5; 9 nucleotides match TRBD1. As DNA, the CDR3 is TGTGCCAGTCGCGGGACAGGGCGAGAGACCCAGTACTTC. Its protein product is CASRGTGRETQYF. Variable domain in full (rest from reference TRBV19 and TRBJ2-5): DGGITQSPKYLFRKEGQNVTLSCEQNLNHDAMYWYRQDPGQGLRLIYYSQIVNDFQKGDIAEGYSVSREKKESFPLTVTSAQKNPTAFYLCASRGTGRETQYFGPGTRLLVL.